The subject of this entry is one T cell receptor (beta chain). A read error may be the cause here, since a much bigger clone is one base away. These data belong to a study of T-cell reconstitution after alpha-beta-depleted transplantation in children. A library of TCRbeta sequences, prepared with unique molecular identifiers, was generated. TCRdb ran MiXCR on the PCR reads and lists one entry per CDR3 protein. The profile shows 220,000 or so distinct CDR3 sequences, roughly 8.2% of them singletons. This sample comprised PBMCs, mostly from graft donor cells, obtained 180 days after TCRalphabeta/CD19-depleted stem cell transplant. The sequence was obtained from a male patient younger than 18 who had a stem cell transplant for acute lymphoblastic leukemia, so the T cells may come from the graft donor.

The CDR3 nucleotides read TGCAGTGCTAGACCCCCAACCTATGGCTACACCTTC. Amino acid sequence: CSARPPTYGYTF. V and J are TRBV20-1 and TRBJ1-2; D remains ambiguous. The CDR3 is 12 residues long. The germline V gene has CDR1 DFQATT and CDR2 SNEGSKA (reference sequence). Trimming took 2 bases from V and 4 from J, leaving 8 bases between them.